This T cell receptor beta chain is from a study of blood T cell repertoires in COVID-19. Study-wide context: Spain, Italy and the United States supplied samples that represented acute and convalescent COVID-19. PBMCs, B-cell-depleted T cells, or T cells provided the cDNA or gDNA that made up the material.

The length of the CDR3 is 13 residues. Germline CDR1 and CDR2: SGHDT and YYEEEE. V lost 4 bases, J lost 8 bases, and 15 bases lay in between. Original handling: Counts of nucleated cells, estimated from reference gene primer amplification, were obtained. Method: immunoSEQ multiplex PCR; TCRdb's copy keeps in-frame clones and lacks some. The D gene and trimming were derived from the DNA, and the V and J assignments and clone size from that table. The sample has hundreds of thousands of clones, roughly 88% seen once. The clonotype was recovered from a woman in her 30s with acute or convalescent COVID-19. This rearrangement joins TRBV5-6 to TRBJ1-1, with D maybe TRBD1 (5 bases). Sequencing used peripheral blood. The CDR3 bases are TGTGCCAGCAGCCTTAGGACAACCAGAGAAGCTTTCTTT. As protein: CASSLRTTREAFF. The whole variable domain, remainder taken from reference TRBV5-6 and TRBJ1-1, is DAGVTQSPTHLIKTRGQQVTLRCSPKSGHDTVSWYQQALGQGPQFIFQYYEEEERQRGNFPDRFSGHQFPNYSSELNVNALLLGDSALYLCASSLRTTREAFFGQGTRLTVV.